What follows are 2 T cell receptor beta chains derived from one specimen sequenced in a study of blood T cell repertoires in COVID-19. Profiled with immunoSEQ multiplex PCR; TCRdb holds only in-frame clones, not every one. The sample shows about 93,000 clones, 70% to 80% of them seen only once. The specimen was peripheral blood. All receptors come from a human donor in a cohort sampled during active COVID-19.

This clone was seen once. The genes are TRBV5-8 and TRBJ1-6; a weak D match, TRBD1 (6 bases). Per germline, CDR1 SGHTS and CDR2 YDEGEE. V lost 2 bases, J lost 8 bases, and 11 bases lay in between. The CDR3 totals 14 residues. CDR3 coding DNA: TGTGCCAGCAGCTTTATAGGGGGAGATTCACCCCTCCACTTT. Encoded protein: CASSFIGGDSPLHF.

CDR3 residues: CASSIGQGQNNSPLHF. DNA for the CDR3: TGTGCCAGTAGTATCGGACAGGGACAAAATAATTCACCCCTCCACTTT. This rearrangement joins TRBV19 to TRBJ1-6; TRBD1 matches at 8 bases. Looked up from germline, CDR1 is LNHDA and CDR2 is SQIVND (reference sequence). V shed 3 bases and J 5 bases; nucleotides not matched to a gene: 6. The CDR3 totals 16 residues.